One sample yielded the 12 T cell receptor beta chains listed below, sequenced in a study of T cell responses to AZD1222 COVID-19 vaccine. Libraries were prepared by immunoSEQ multiplex PCR; TCRdb keeps only in-frame clonotypes and omits some of them. The data show about 150,000 clones, approximately 90% seen once. The source material was peripheral blood, sampled 28 days after the second AZD1222 dose. These receptors came from an adult who received the AZD1222 COVID-19 vaccine.

This clone appeared once. The V gene is TRBV21-1, the J gene TRBJ2-2; the DNA was not used to check the table's D call, TRBD1. TRBV21-1 is annotated as a pseudogene. This CDR3 has 16 residues. The CDR3 nucleotides are TGTGCCAGCAGCAAAGGAGGGACAGGGTGCACCGGGGAGCTGTTTTTT. Translated: CASSKGGTGCTGELFF.

The rearrangement uses TRBV4-1 and TRBJ1-2; no clear D gene. Between the trimmed V and J ends, which lost 0 bases and 7 bases, there was a span of 18 bases. Per germline, CDR1 MGHRA and CDR2 YSYEKL. This CDR3 is built from 16 residues. CDR3 region: CASSQDWIPTTGGYTF. The CDR3 DNA follows: TGCGCCAGCAGCCAAGATTGGATTCCGACCACTGGTGGCTACACCTTC.

The sample holds one count of this clone. The chain links TRBV7-9 to TRBJ2-3; no clear D. The CDR3 contains 14 residues. Germline V gene lookup returns CDR1 SEHNR and CDR2 FQNEAQ (reference sequence). Trimming pared 5 bases from V and 2 bases from J, leaving 11 bases between. In DNA, the CDR3 is TGTGCCAGCAGCCTTAGTGATTCCACAGATACGCAGTATTTT. It encodes CASSLSDSTDTQYF.

This sequence joins TRBV6-1 and TRBJ1-5, with TRBD1 matching over 8 bases. Losses at the gene ends were 4 bases for V and 1 base for J; bases not matched to a gene: 6. Germline CDR1 and CDR2: MNHNS and SASEGT. CDR3 length: 16 residues. The CDR3 loop is CASSARTGTSNQPQHF. CDR3 in DNA: TGTGCCAGCAGTGCCCGGACAGGGACCAGCAATCAGCCCCAGCATTTT.

The chain employs TRBV10-2 and TRBJ2-1; 9 bases are shared with TRBD2. J lost 7 bases, V lost 2 bases, and 9 bases had no gene match. Germline-derived CDR1 and CDR2 are WSHSY and SAAADI. The CDR3 has 16 residues. CDR3 protein: CASSEISGSGWNEQFF. Written as DNA, the CDR3 is TGCGCCAGCAGTGAGATTAGCGGGAGTGGGTGGAATGAGCAGTTCTTC.

The V gene is TRBV19, the J gene TRBJ1-5; possible D gene TRBD1, 5 bases. Germline CDR1 is LNHDA and CDR2 is SQIVND (reference sequence). Trimming removed 5 bases at V and 1 base at J, with 18 bases between. There are 17 residues in the CDR3. The CDR3 DNA is TGTGCCAGTAGTCTTCCCGAGGGCAGGGCGAGCAATCAGCCCCAGCATTTT. Translation gives CASSLPEGRASNQPQHF.

J is TRBJ2-3 and V is TRBV27, with a weak D call TRBD1 (6 bases). The V end was cut by 6 bases, the J end by 4 bases, with 17 bases between. CDR1 and CDR2 from the germline V gene are MNHEY and SMNVEV (reference sequence). The length of the CDR3 is 15 residues. CDR3 DNA: TGTGCCAGCAGGCCTGTAAGGGGGTTCTCAGATACGCAGTATTTT. This sequence encodes CASRPVRGFSDTQYF.

The chain links TRBV6-1 to TRBJ1-5; maybe TRBD1 (5 bases). The CDR3 has 15 residues. CDR1 is MNHNS and CDR2 is SASEGT in the germline V gene. The V gene lost 3 bases and the J gene lost 0 bases, with 9 bases spanning the gap. CDR3 bases: TGTGCCAGCAGTGAGCAGGGTCATAGCAATCAGCCCCAGCATTTT. This sequence encodes CASSEQGHSNQPQHF.

The chain combines TRBV3-1 (or the pseudogene TRBV3-2) with TRBJ1-3; D gene ambiguous. Germline V gene data show CDR1 as LGHDT and CDR2 as YNNKEL (reference sequence). The CDR3 has 14 amino acids. Trimming stripped 2 bases from V and 0 bases from J, with 5 bases between. The CDR3: CASSQYGSGNTIYF. CDR3 nucleotide sequence: TGTGCCAGCAGCCAATACGGCTCTGGAAACACCATATATTTT.

The genes are TRBV2 and TRBJ2-3; D gene ambiguous. The CDR3 spans 11 residues. Looked up from germline, CDR1 is SNHLY and CDR2 is FYNNEI. Trimming pared 4 bases from V and 6 bases from J, leaving 5 bases between. The CDR3 is CASSGRDTQYF. Written as DNA, the CDR3 is TGTGCCAGCAGTGGCCGGGATACGCAGTATTTT.

V gene TRBV4-1 combines with J gene TRBJ2-7; 9 nucleotides agree with TRBD1. Germline assignment: CDR1 MGHRA and CDR2 YSYEKL. With V trimmed by 4 bases and J by 4 bases, 17 bases remained unmatched. The CDR3 extends over 18 amino acids. The CDR3 coding sequence is TGCGCCAGCAGCCTAACTCACTCAGTAACCGGGACAGGGTACGAGCAGTACTTC. Its translation is CASSLTHSVTGTGYEQYF.

The chain has TRBV4-3 and TRBJ1-5; D possibly corresponds to TRBD1 (6 bases). Germline V gene sequence: CDR1 LGHNA, CDR2 YSLEER. V lost 1 base, J lost 0 bases, and 13 bases lay in between. The CDR3 covers 17 residues. CDR3 protein: CASSQAPVGGSNQPQHF. The CDR3 coding sequence is TGCGCCAGCAGCCAAGCCCCCGTAGGGGGTAGCAATCAGCCCCAGCATTTT.